This T cell receptor (beta chain) is drawn from a study of blood T cell repertoires in COVID-19. Those enrolled, adults aged about 18 to 89 years, came from fewer than 25 US areas. Method: immunoSEQ multiplex PCR; TCRdb's copy keeps in-frame clones and lacks some. Of around 250,000 clones listed, around 87% are singletons. Sequences were obtained from PBMCs or T cells enriched from blood (not recorded which). The source is a woman in her forties or fifties who had recovered from COVID-19.

CDR3: CATNSGTSTDTQYF. The CDR3 DNA reads TGTGCCACAAATAGCGGGACTTCCACAGATACGCAGTATTTT. The V call is TRBV10-3, the J call TRBJ2-3, with 8 bases matching TRBD2. Per germline, CDR1 ENHRY and CDR2 SYGVKD. This CDR3 contains 14 residues. The V gene end was trimmed by 10 bases and the J gene end by 2 bases; junction bases not matched to a gene: 8.